This TCR beta chain was retrieved from a study of blood T cell repertoires in COVID-19. Study information: PBMCs, B-cell-depleted T cells, or T cells provided the cDNA or gDNA that made up the material.

The germline V and J ends were trimmed by 0 bases and 14 bases, with 14 bases remaining between them. There are 13 residues in the CDR3. CDR1 and CDR2 from the germline V gene are MNHEY and SVGAGI. This clone occurred once. The participants were between about 18 and 100 years old and came from about two dozen US areas. The study assigned cohorts using participant-reported clinical history. In the study's own analysis: Quantification of nucleated cells was approximated via reference gene primer amplification. Assay used: immunoSEQ multiplex PCR; TCRdb lists only in-frame clones, some missing. V and J calls and clone size follow that table, whereas D and trimming were derived from the DNA. The data show 200,000 to 300,000 clones, 70% to 90% seen once.

The material sequenced was PBMCs or T cells enriched from blood (not recorded which). This receptor was identified in a woman in her 40s with acute COVID-19. The V gene is TRBV6-5, the J gene TRBJ2-1; D call uncertain. CDR3 nucleotides: TGTGCCAGCAGTTACTCGGGTGGGCAGTCGAAGTTCTTC. The encoded protein is CASSYSGGQSKFF.